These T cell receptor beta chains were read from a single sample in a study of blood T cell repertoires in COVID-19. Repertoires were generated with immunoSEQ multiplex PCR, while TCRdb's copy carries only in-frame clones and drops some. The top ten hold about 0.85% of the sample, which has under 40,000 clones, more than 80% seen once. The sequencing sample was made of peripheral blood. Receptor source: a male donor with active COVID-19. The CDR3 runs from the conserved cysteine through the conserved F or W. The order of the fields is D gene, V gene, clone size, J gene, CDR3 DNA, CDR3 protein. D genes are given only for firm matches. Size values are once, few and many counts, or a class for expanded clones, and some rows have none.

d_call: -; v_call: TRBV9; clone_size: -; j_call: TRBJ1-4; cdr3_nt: TGTGCCAGCAGGGGGAGACAGGCAGAAAAACTGTTTTTT; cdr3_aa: CASRGRQAEKLFF
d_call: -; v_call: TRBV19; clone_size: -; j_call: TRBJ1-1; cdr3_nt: TGTGCCAGTACTAGTGAGCGCAAGAGGACTGAAGCTTTCTTT; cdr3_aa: CASTSERKRTEAFF
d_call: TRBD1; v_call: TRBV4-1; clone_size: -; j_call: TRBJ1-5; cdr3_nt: TGCGCCAGCAGCCAATCCGGGACAGGGGAGAATTGGAATCAGCCCCAGCATTTT; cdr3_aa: CASSQSGTGENWNQPQHF
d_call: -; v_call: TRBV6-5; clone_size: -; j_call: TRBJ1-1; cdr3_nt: TGTGCCAGCAGGACCCCAGGGCAAGTCACTGAAGCTTTCTTT; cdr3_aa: CASRTPGQVTEAFF
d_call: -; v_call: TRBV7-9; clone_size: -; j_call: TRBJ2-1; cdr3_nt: TGTGCCAGCAGCTTATCCAGCTCCTACAATGAGCAGTTCTTC; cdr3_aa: CASSLSSSYNEQFF
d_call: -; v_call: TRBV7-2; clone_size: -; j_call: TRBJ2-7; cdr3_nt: TGTGCCAGTTGCTGGGGGCAGAACTACGAGCAGTACTTC; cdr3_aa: CASCWGQNYEQYF
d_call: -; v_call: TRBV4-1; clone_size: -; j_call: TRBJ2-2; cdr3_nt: TGCGCCAGCCGCCCTCCTACAGCTTCGAACACCGGGGAGCTGTTTTTT; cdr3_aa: CASRPPTASNTGELFF
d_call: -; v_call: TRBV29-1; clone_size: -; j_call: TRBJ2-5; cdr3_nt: TGCAGCGTTGTTGCGCAGACTCGGACCCAGTACTTC; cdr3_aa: CSVVAQTRTQYF
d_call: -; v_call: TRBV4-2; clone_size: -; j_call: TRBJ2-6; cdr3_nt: TGTGCCAGCTCACGGACAGCCGATAACTCTGGGGCCAACGTCCTGACTTTC; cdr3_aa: CASSRTADNSGANVLTF
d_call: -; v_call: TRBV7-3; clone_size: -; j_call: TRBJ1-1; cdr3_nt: TGTGCCAGCAGCTTAACAGGGGTAGCGAACACTGAAGCTTTCTTT; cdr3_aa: CASSLTGVANTEAFF
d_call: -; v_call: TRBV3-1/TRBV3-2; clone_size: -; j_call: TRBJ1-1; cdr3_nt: TGTGCCAGCAGCCAAGCGGTGCGGAACACTGAAGCTTTCTTT; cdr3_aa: CASSQAVRNTEAFF
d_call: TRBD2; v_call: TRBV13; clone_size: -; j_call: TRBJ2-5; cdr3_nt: TGTGCCAGCAGCTTAGCCGGCGGGGGGGCCGGGACCCAGTACTTC; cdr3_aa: CASSLAGGGAGTQYF
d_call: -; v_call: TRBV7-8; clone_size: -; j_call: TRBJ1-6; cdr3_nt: TGTGCCAGCAGCCCCGGAAGGGGTTATAATTCACCCCTCCACTTT; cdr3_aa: CASSPGRGYNSPLHF
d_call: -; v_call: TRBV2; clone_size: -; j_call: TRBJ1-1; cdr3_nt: TGTGCCAGCAGGGCACCCGAGGGTTTGGGCACTGAAGCTTTCTTT; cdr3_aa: CASRAPEGLGTEAFF
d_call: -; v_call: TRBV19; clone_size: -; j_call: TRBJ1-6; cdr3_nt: TGTGCCAGTAGTATAGGCCAGGGGACACCACCCCTCCACTTT; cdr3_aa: CASSIGQGTPPLHF
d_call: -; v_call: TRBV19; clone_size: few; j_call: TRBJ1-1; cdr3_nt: TGTGCCAGTAGGGGCAGGGGGAACACTGAAGCTTTCTTT; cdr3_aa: CASRGRGNTEAFF
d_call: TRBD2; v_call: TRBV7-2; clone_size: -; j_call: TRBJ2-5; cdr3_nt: TGTGCCAGCAGCTCGGGGGGGTACCAAGAGACCCAGTACTTC; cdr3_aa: CASSSGGYQETQYF
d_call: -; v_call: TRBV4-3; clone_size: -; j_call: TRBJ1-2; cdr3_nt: TGCGCCAGCAGCCAAGGTCTTTCGTTTATCAACTATGGCTACACCTTC; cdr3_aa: CASSQGLSFINYGYTF
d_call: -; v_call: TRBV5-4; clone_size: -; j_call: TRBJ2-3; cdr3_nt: TGTGCCAGCAGCTTGGGACTGGTCCCAGATACGCAGTATTTT; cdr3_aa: CASSLGLVPDTQYF
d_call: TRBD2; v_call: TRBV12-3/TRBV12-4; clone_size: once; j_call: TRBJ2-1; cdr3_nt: TGTGCCAGCACAGCGGGGGGGCTATATGAGCAGTTCTTC; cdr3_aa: CASTAGGLYEQFF
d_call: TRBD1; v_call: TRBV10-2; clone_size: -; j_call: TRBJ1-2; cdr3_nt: TGCGCCAGCACCCAACTACAGGGGGCCAGTGGCTACACCTTC; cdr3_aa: CASTQLQGASGYTF
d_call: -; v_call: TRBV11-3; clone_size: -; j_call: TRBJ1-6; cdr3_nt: TGTGCCAGCAGCTCAACAACAGGGAATTCACCCCTCCACTTT; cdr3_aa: CASSSTTGNSPLHF
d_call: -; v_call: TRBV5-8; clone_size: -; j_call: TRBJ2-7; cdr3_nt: TGTGCCAGCAGCCCACCAGGGTTATCCTACGAGCAGTACTTC; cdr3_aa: CASSPPGLSYEQYF
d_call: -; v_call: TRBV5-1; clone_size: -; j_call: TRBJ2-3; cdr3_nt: TGCGCCAGCAGCTTCTCCGGCACAGATACGCAGTATTTT; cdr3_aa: CASSFSGTDTQYF
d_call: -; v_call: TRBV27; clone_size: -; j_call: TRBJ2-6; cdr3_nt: TGTGCCAGCAGTCCACTCCCGGCGGGATTTGCTGGGGCCAACGTCCTGACTTTC; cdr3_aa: CASSPLPAGFAGANVLTF
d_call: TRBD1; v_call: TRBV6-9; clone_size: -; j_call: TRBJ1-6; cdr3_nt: TGTGCCCGCCCGGGACAGCAAGATTCACCCCTCCACTTT; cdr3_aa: CARPGQQDSPLHF
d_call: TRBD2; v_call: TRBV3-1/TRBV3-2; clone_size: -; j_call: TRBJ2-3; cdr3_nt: TGTGCCAGCAGCCAAACGAACTTAGCGGGGGTGACAGATACGCAGTATTTT; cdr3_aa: CASSQTNLAGVTDTQYF
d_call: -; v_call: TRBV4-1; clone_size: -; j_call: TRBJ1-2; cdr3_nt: TGCGCCAGCAGCCAACCCACAGGGTCCCTTAACTATGGCTACACCTTC; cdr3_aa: CASSQPTGSLNYGYTF
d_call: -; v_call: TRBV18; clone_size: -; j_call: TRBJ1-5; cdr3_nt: TGTGCCAGCTCACCTAGCAGCAATCAGCCCCAGCATTTT; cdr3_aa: CASSPSSNQPQHF
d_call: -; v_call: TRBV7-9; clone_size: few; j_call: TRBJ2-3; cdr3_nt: TGTGCCAGCGCAGACGGGAACAGGGTCCTCACAGATACGCAGTATTTT; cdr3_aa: CASADGNRVLTDTQYF
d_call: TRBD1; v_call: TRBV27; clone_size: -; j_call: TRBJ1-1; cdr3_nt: TGTGCCAGCAGTCGTCCCGGGACAGGGACGAACACTGAAGCTTTCTTT; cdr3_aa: CASSRPGTGTNTEAFF
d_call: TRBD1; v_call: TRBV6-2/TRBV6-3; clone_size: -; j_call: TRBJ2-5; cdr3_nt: TGTGCCAGCAGTTACACCGGGACAGGAGAGACCCAGTACTTC; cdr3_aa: CASSYTGTGETQYF
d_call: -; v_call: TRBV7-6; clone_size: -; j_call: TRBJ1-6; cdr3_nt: TGTGCCAGCAGCTTAGGGGACAAGAGCTCCTATAATTCACCCCTCCACTTT; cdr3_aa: CASSLGDKSSYNSPLHF
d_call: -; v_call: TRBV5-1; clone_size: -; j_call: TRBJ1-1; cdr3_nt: TGCGCCAGCCGAGAACCGAGGAGCACTGAAGCTTTCTTT; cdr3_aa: CASREPRSTEAFF
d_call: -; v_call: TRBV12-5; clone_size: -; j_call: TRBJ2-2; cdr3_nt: TGTGCTAGTGTGTGGGGCACGAACACCGGGGAGCTGTTTTTT; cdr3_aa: CASVWGTNTGELFF
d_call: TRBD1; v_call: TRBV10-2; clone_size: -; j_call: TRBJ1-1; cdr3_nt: TGCGCCAGCAGTGACCGACAGGGAGCGAACACTGAAGCTTTCTTT; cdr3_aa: CASSDRQGANTEAFF
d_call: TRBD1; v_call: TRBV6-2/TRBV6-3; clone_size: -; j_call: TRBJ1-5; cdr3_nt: TGTGCCAGCAGTTACGGCAGAAGCGACAGGGGGGCGGGACAGCCCCAGCATTTT; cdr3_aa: CASSYGRSDRGAGQPQHF
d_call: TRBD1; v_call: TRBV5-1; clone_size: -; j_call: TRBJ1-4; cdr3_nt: TGCGCCAGCAGCTTGGGACAGGGTGAAAAACTGTTTTTT; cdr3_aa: CASSLGQGEKLFF
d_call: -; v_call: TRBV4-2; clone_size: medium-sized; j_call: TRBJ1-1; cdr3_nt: TGTGCCAGCAGCCAACGCGCCCCTCAGTGGGGCGGGAACACTGAAGCTTTCTTT; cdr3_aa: CASSQRAPQWGGNTEAFF
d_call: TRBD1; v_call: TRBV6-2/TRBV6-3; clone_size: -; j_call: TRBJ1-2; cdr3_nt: TGTGCCAGCAGTGACCCACAGGGGGCAGGGAACTATGGCTACACCTTC; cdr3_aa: CASSDPQGAGNYGYTF
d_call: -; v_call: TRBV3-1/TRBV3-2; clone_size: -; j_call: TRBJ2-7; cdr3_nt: TGTGCCAGCAGCCAAGCGGTCCGGGGCGAGCAGTACTTC; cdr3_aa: CASSQAVRGEQYF
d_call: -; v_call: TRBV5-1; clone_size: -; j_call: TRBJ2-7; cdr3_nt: TGCGCCAGCAGTCTGGGGGGAGTGGACTACGAGCAGTACTTC; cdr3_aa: CASSLGGVDYEQYF
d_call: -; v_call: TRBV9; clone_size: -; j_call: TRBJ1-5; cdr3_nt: TGTGCCAGCAGCGTAGACGGGGGACGTCAGCCCCAGCATTTT; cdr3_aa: CASSVDGGRQPQHF
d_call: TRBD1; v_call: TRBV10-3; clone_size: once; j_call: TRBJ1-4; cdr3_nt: TGTGCCATCAGTGAGGGACAGGGAGGAAGCGAAAAACTGTTTTTT; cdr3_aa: CAISEGQGGSEKLFF
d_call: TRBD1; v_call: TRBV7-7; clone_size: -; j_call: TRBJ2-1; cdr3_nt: TGTGCCAGCAGCCCCGGGACAGGGTTCGATGAGCAGTTCTTC; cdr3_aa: CASSPGTGFDEQFF
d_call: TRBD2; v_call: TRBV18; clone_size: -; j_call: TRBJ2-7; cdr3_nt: TGTGCCAGCTCGCCTAAGATGCTAGCGGGGGGATACGAGCAGTACTTC; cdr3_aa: CASSPKMLAGGYEQYF
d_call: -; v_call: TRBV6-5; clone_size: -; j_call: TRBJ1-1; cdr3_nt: TGTGCCAGCAGACCACCACAGGGACGGAGCACTGAAGCTTTCTTT; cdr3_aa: CASRPPQGRSTEAFF
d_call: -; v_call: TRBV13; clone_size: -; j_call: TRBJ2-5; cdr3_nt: TGTGCCAGCAGCTTATACAGTGTGAAGACCCAGTACTTC; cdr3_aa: CASSLYSVKTQYF
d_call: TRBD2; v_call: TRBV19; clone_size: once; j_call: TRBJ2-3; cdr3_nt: TGTGCCAGTAGCAATCTAGCGGAACTTAGCACAGATACGCAGTATTTT; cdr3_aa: CASSNLAELSTDTQYF